One and the same sample provided the 32 T cell receptor beta chains below, sequenced in a study of cytomegalovirus exposure and HLA in healthy donors. PCR amplification relied on 60 Vbeta primers (plus 13 Jbeta primers). Method: immunoSEQ multiplex PCR; TCRdb's copy keeps in-frame clones and lacks some. The sample has some 48,000 clones, and its top ten clones hold roughly a quarter. Sequenced material: PBMCs. The receptors shown here come from a man aged 35 to 55 in good health and CMV-seropositive.

V is TRBV10-3 and J is TRBJ1-2, with D possibly matching TRBD1 (5 bases). CDR3 length: 13 amino acids. V dropped 11 bases and J dropped 6 bases, with 19 bases sitting between them. Germline CDR1 and CDR2: ENHRY and SYGVKD. The CDR3 is CAAYTQGNDGYTF. The CDR3 bases are TGTGCCGCATATACTCAGGGAAATGATGGCTACACCTTC.

The chain has TRBV7-2 and TRBJ1-1; no clear D gene. The CDR3 is made up of 13 amino acids. Germline CDR1 reads SGHTA; CDR2 reads FQGNSA. The V gene lost 1 base and the J gene lost 10 bases, with 13 bases spanning the gap. The CDR3 nucleotides read TGTGCCAGCAGCTTAGTTTATCGGAGAGTAGCTTTCTTT. Translated, it gives CASSLVYRRVAFF.

V is TRBV28 and J is TRBJ1-1; D unresolved. The V end lost 2 bases, the J end lost 6 bases, and 13 bases lay between the germline ends. The CDR3 is 14 residues long. Germline loops: CDR1 MDHEN, CDR2 SYDVKM. For the CDR3, the DNA is TGTGCCAGCAGTTTAGTCCTTCCGAAGCCTGAAGCTTTCTTT. Protein sequence: CASSLVLPKPEAFF.

The chain has TRBV7-9 and TRBJ2-2; 7 bases are a match to TRBD2. The junction had 8 bases not matched to a gene; V was cut back by 2 bases and J by 8 bases. CDR3 length: 15 residues. Per the germline V gene, CDR1 is SEHNR and CDR2 is FQNEAQ (reference sequence). The CDR3 is CASSLLGGKMGELFF. CDR3 DNA: TGTGCCAGCAGCTTATTGGGAGGGAAGATGGGGGAGCTGTTTTTT.

The chain couples TRBV28 to TRBJ1-4, with 10 bases aligning to TRBD1. The V segment lost 5 bases and the J segment 5 bases; nucleotides outside the gene matches: 5. The CDR3 has 15 residues. The germline gives CDR1 MDHEN, CDR2 SYDVKM. As DNA, the CDR3 is TGTGCCAGCAGTCTACCGGGACAGGGGAATGAAAAACTGTTTTTT. This sequence encodes CASSLPGQGNEKLFF. Full variable domain (rest looked up from reference TRBV28 and TRBJ1-4): DVKVTQSSRYLVKRTGEKVFLECVQDMDHENMFWYRQDPGLGLRLIYFSYDVKMKEKGDIPEGYSVSREKKERFSLILESASTNQTSMYLCASSLPGQGNEKLFFGSGTQLSVL.

This chain joins TRBV19 and TRBJ2-3, with unresolved D. This CDR3 is built from 15 residues. V was cut by 5 bases and J by 5 bases, with 17 bases left in between. In germline, CDR1 is LNHDA, CDR2 SQIVND (reference sequence). CDR3 nucleotides: TGTGCCAGTAGTCTACAACATAGGAGCTTAGATACGCAGTATTTT. This translates into CASSLQHRSLDTQYF.

CDR3 coding DNA: TGTGCCAGCAGCGTAGGACTAGCGGGAGTTGGGGATACGCAGTATTTT. This translates into CASSVGLAGVGDTQYF. The chain joins TRBV9 to TRBJ2-3, with 12 bases fitting TRBD2. V was pared by 0 bases and J by 6 bases, with 5 bases of the junction left unmatched. The CDR3 extends over 16 amino acids. The germline gives CDR1 SGDLS, CDR2 YYNGEE.

This chain connects TRBV19 to TRBJ2-3; D remains ambiguous. The CDR3 covers 12 residues. Germline V gives CDR1 LNHDA, CDR2 SQIVND (reference sequence). Trimming stripped 8 bases from V and 4 bases from J, with 10 bases between. CDR3 amino acids: CASCQSADTQYF. For the CDR3, the DNA is TGTGCCAGTTGCCAGTCAGCAGATACGCAGTATTTT.

The rearrangement links TRBV7-9 to TRBJ2-2, with TRBD2 matching over 7 bases. Germline loops: CDR1 SEHNR, CDR2 FQNEAQ (reference sequence). After removal of 1 base from V and 6 bases from J, the junction contained 5 bases not matched to a gene. The CDR3 runs to 15 residues. The DNA of the CDR3 is TGTGCCAGCAGCTTAGACGGGAGGCCTGCCGGGGAGCTGTTTTTT. This encodes CASSLDGRPAGELFF.

This chain joins TRBV7-6 and TRBJ2-7; D gene ambiguous. V was trimmed by 2 bases and J by 3 bases, leaving 11 bases between them. Germline V gene data show CDR1 as SGHVS and CDR2 as FNYEAQ. The CDR3 sequence is 14 residues long. The CDR3 spells CASSLKVGDYEQYF. In DNA form, the CDR3 reads TGTGCCAGCAGCTTAAAAGTCGGAGACTACGAGCAGTACTTC.

The chain joins TRBV30 to TRBJ1-2, with 7 bases aligning to TRBD1. Germline CDR1 GTSNPN, CDR2 SVGIG (reference sequence). CDR3 length equals 13 residues. The V gene end was trimmed by 5 bases and the J gene end by 7 bases; junction bases not matched to a gene: 10. The CDR3 DNA reads as TGTGCCTGGGTAAAGGGGGCGACTCGTGGCTACACCTTC. Its translation is CAWVKGATRGYTF.

CDR3 nucleotide sequence: TGTGCCAGTAATACTAGGGCAGATACGCAGTATTTT. This sequence encodes CASNTRADTQYF. This chain links TRBV19 with TRBJ2-3, with TRBD2 as a possible D gene (5 bases). V was cut by 7 bases and J by 4 bases, with 9 bases left in between. From germline, CDR1 is LNHDA and CDR2 SQIVND (reference sequence). This CDR3 has 12 amino acids.

The rearrangement joins TRBV29-1 to TRBJ1-1; TRBD1 is a possible D gene (5 bases). Germline V gene data show CDR1 as SQVTM and CDR2 as ANQGSEA. Deletions cut 3 bases from V and 3 bases from J, with 11 bases between. The CDR3 extends over 13 amino acids. Here the CDR3 DNA reads TGCAGCGTTGATGGAGGGGAATACACTGAAGCTTTCTTT. Its protein is CSVDGGEYTEAFF.

Written as DNA, the CDR3 is TGTGCCAGCAGAGCGAGACAGGGTGGCTACGAGCAGTACTTC. Amino acids: CASRARQGGYEQYF. The chain uses TRBV27 and TRBJ2-7; 7 nucleotides line up with TRBD1. The CDR3 extends over 14 amino acids. Germline V gene data show CDR1 as MNHEY and CDR2 as SMNVEV (reference sequence). V trimming: 6 bases; J trimming: 3 bases; junction bases outside the gene matches: 8.

The chain combines TRBV6-5 with TRBJ2-2; a weak D match, TRBD2 (5 bases). This CDR3 contains 16 residues. Germline V gene lookup returns CDR1 MNHEY and CDR2 SVGAGI. V was shortened by 0 bases and J by 5 bases, with 13 bases between the two germline ends. The CDR3 DNA sequence: TGTGCCAGCAGTTACTCTTGGGGAGAGGTAACCGGGGAGCTGTTTTTT. It encodes CASSYSWGEVTGELFF.

CDR3 region: CASLRVGETQYF. In nucleotides, the CDR3 is TGTGCCAGCCTCCGGGTTGGCGAGACCCAGTACTTC. V usage is TRBV5-5 and J usage is TRBJ2-5; D is undetermined. Germline values: CDR1 SGHKS, CDR2 YYEKEE (reference sequence). This CDR3 has 12 residues. With 7 bases removed from V and 5 bases from J, the gap between germline ends came to 12 bases. The whole variable domain, remainder taken from reference TRBV5-5 and TRBJ2-5, is DAGVTQSPTHLIKTRGQQVTLRCSPISGHKSVSWYQQVLGQGPQFIFQYYEKEERGRGNFPDRFSARQFPNYSSELNVNALLLGDSALYLCASLRVGETQYFGPGTRLLVL.

Here the CDR3 reads CASSLPTGTEAFF. The DNA for the CDR3 is TGTGCCAGCAGTTTACCTACTGGCACTGAAGCTTTCTTT. The chain links TRBV6-6 to TRBJ1-1, with D unclear. Germline loops: CDR1 MNHNY, CDR2 SVGAGI (reference sequence). Trimming removed 4 bases from V and 4 bases from J, with 10 bases in between. The CDR3 totals 13 residues.

V gene TRBV5-1 combines with J gene TRBJ2-1, with a tentative D call TRBD1 (6 bases). Looked up from germline, CDR1 is SGHRS and CDR2 is YFSETQ. There are 15 residues in the CDR3. The V end was cut by 0 bases, the J end by 0 bases, with 7 bases between. The CDR3 DNA reads TGCGCCAGCAGCTTGGAAGGGGGCTCCTACAATGAGCAGTTCTTC. Amino acids: CASSLEGGSYNEQFF.

Comment on this clone: One end of the junction fails to match germline, which may point to a read error. V and J are TRBV5-1 and TRBJ2-1; perhaps TRBD2 as D (6 bases). The germline V gene encodes CDR1 SGHRS and CDR2 YFSETQ. This CDR3 spans 19 amino acids. CDR3 coding DNA: TGCGTCAGCAGCTGGGGCCGGAGGGGTCCTACGGGGAACGGCAATGAGCAGTTCTTC. It yields the protein CVSSWGRRGPTGNGNEQFF.

The chain couples TRBV28 to TRBJ1-2, with no clear D. Per germline, CDR1 MDHEN and CDR2 SYDVKM. The CDR3 runs to 13 residues. Deletions cut 3 bases from V and 11 bases from J, with 16 bases between. CDR3 protein: CASSFSGLNGYTF. For the CDR3, the DNA is TGTGCCAGCAGTTTTTCCGGACTTAACGGGTACACCTTC.

The J gene is TRBJ1-2, the V gene TRBV9; D unclear. The CDR3 has 14 amino acids. The V end lost 0 bases, the J end lost 8 bases, and 14 bases lay between the germline ends. Germline V gene data show CDR1 as SGDLS and CDR2 as YYNGEE. The CDR3 DNA reads TGTGCCAGCAGCGTAGGGCCGGTTTTGCGGGGCTACACCTTC. Amino acids: CASSVGPVLRGYTF.

As DNA, the CDR3 is TGTGCCAGCAACCCGGGACTAGCGGGAGACAATGAGCAGTTCTTC. It is translated as CASNPGLAGDNEQFF. This rearrangement joins TRBV6-5 to TRBJ2-1, with 14 nucleotides matching TRBD2. After removal of 7 bases from V and 5 bases from J, the junction contained 4 bases not matched to a gene. Germline CDR1 is MNHEY and CDR2 is SVGAGI. The CDR3 is made up of 15 amino acids.

J is TRBJ1-1 and V is TRBV7-9; D unresolved. The germline CDR1 and CDR2 sequences are SEHNR and FQNEAQ (reference sequence). Trimming shortened V by 2 bases and J by 1 base, and 8 bases separated the two germline ends. The CDR3 has 14 residues. The CDR3 DNA sequence: TGTGCCAGCAGCTTAAGCGCACCGAACACTGAAGCTTTCTTT. It yields the protein CASSLSAPNTEAFF. Full variable domain (outside the CDR3, taken from reference TRBV7-9 and TRBJ1-1): DTGVSQNPRHKITKRGQNVTFRCDPISEHNRLYWYRQTLGQGPEFLTYFQNEAQLEKSRLLSDRFSAERPKGSFSTLEIQRTEQGDSAMYLCASSLSAPNTEAFFGQGTRLTVV.

The rearrangement joins TRBV4-2 to TRBJ2-1, with 11 bases fitting TRBD2. The V segment lost 4 bases and the J segment 2 bases; nucleotides outside the gene matches: 4. CDR1 is LGHNA and CDR2 is YNFKEQ in the germline V gene. The length of the CDR3 is 16 residues. Here the CDR3 reads CASSLQTSGTYNEQFF. The CDR3 DNA reads TGTGCCAGCAGCCTGCAGACTAGCGGGACCTACAATGAGCAGTTCTTC.

CDR3 amino acids: CASSRAGGLDGYTF. As DNA, the CDR3 is TGTGCCAGCAGCCGTGCGGGAGGTTTAGATGGCTACACCTTC. The J gene is TRBJ1-2, the V gene TRBV7-2; D remains unclear. In germline, CDR1 is SGHTA, CDR2 FQGNSA. Trimming took off 5 bases at V and 6 bases at J, with 16 bases between the two ends. The length of the CDR3 is 14 residues.

J is TRBJ1-3 and V is TRBV5-1; D remains unclear. Germline lookup yields CDR1 SGHRS and CDR2 YFSETQ. The CDR3 loop spans 14 amino acids. The germline V and J ends were trimmed by 4 bases and 0 bases, with 8 bases remaining between them. CDR3 in amino acids: CASSPTSSGNTIYF. The CDR3 coding sequence is TGCGCCAGCAGCCCCACCAGCTCTGGAAACACCATATATTTT.

CDR3 in amino acids: CASSFWRGEAFF. The CDR3 nucleotides read TGTGCCAGCAGTTTTTGGAGGGGCGAAGCTTTCTTT. The chain employs TRBV28 and TRBJ1-1; a weak D match, TRBD1 (5 bases). The V and J ends lost 3 bases and 8 bases respectively, with 10 bases between them. CDR1 is MDHEN and CDR2 is SYDVKM in the germline V gene. This CDR3 spans 12 amino acids.

This chain links TRBV7-9 with TRBJ1-2; 9 positions agree with TRBD1. V shed 1 base, J shed 5 bases, and the junction held 5 bases outside the gene matches. Germline V lookup: CDR1 SEHNR, CDR2 FQNEAQ (reference sequence). The CDR3 is 15 residues long. The CDR3 loop reads CASSLETGGFYGYTF. The DNA of the CDR3 is TGTGCCAGCAGCTTAGAGACAGGGGGTTTTTATGGCTACACCTTC. The whole variable domain, remainder taken from reference TRBV7-9 and TRBJ1-2, is DTGVSQNPRHKITKRGQNVTFRCDPISEHNRLYWYRQTLGQGPEFLTYFQNEAQLEKSRLLSDRFSAERPKGSFSTLEIQRTEQGDSAMYLCASSLETGGFYGYTFGSGTRLTVV.

The genes are TRBV30 and TRBJ2-5, with TRBD1 matching over 9 bases. The better agreement between TRBJ2-7 and the DNA end casts doubt on the J call. CDR1 GTSNPN and CDR2 SVGIG come from the germline V gene (reference sequence). There are 17 residues in the CDR3. CDR3 sequence (DNA): TGTGCCTGGAGTGTACGTCGAACTTCGACAGGGGGTAACGAGCAGTACTTC. It codes for CAWSVRRTSTGGNEQYF.

V is TRBV28 and J is TRBJ2-3; 16 bases match TRBD2. The CDR3 runs 17 residues. V was pared by 5 bases and J by 5 bases, with 7 bases of the junction left unmatched. Germline V CDR1 and CDR2: MDHEN, SYDVKM. The CDR3 loop reads CASSPGTSGRGVDTQYF. CDR3 DNA sequence: TGTGCCAGCAGTCCCGGGACTAGCGGGAGGGGGGTAGATACGCAGTATTTT.

The V gene is TRBV15, the J gene TRBJ2-2; weak D call: TRBD2 (5 bases). The CDR3 spans 16 residues. Germline V gives CDR1 LNHNV, CDR2 YYDKDF (reference sequence). The V gene lost 0 bases and the J gene lost 5 bases, with 13 bases spanning the gap. This chain's CDR3 is CATSRDRLGVTGELFF. The CDR3 bases are TGTGCCACCAGCAGAGATCGTCTCGGGGTTACCGGGGAGCTGTTTTTT.

The V call is TRBV28, the J call TRBJ1-2, with a weak D call TRBD1 (6 bases). Trimming took 6 bases from V and 8 from J, leaving 13 bases between them. The CDR3 has 12 residues. Germline V gene sequence: CDR1 MDHEN, CDR2 SYDVKM. As DNA, the CDR3 is TGTGCCAGCAGACTTTCCGACAGGGGCTACACCTTC. This encodes CASRLSDRGYTF.